These 27 T cell receptor beta chains share one sample of origin, sequenced in a study of vaccination and CD4 T cells after COVID-19. The treatment: approximately 9-day PBMC culture with coronavirus spike peptide pools or control peptides (ViraFEST assay). Their recognized antigens are unknown. Researchers used the Oncomine TCR Beta short-read assay to sequence DNA from cultured CD4+ T cells. TCRdb independently ran MiXCR on the PCR reads; one entry per CDR3 protein. The sample has 20,000 or so distinct CDR3 sequences, 45% to 60% seen once. Material: CD4+ T cells from blood, cultured in vitro, obtained after SARS-CoV-2 vaccination. Receptors originate from a human donor who had recovered from COVID-19.

This chain links TRBV10-3 with TRBJ2-2, with 11 bases lining up with TRBD2. Germline CDR1 is ENHRY and CDR2 is SYGVKD. V lost 7 bases and J lost 2; bases outside the gene matches: 6. This CDR3 has 16 amino acids. In DNA, the CDR3 is TGTGCCATCAACCAGGGACTAGCGGCAAACACCGGGGAGCTGTTTTTT. This gives the protein CAINQGLAANTGELFF.

This chain uses TRBV6-1 with TRBJ1-4; TRBD1 agrees at 7 bases. V was pared by 7 bases and J by 5 bases, with 7 bases of the junction left unmatched. The CDR3 totals 14 residues. From germline, CDR1 is MNHNS and CDR2 SASEGT. The DNA for the CDR3 is TGTGCCAGCATCCGGGGACAGATCAATGAAAAACTGTTTTTT. It translates to CASIRGQINEKLFF.

The genes are TRBV12-3 or TRBV12-4 and TRBJ2-5; TRBD2 matches at 7 bases. V lost 4 bases, J lost 5 bases, and 4 bases stayed unmatched. The CDR3 is made up of 13 amino acids. This chain's CDR3 is CASSSGTTETQYF. CDR3 DNA: TGTGCCAGCAGTTCCGGGACTACCGAGACCCAGTACTTC.

This chain links TRBV5-4 with TRBJ2-1; TRBD2 agrees at 8 bases. Germline V gene lookup returns CDR1 SGHNT and CDR2 YYREEE (reference sequence). There are 14 residues in the CDR3. The ends lost 2 bases at V and 5 bases at J; junction bases unmatched: 3. CDR3 region: CASSFSGENNEQFF. CDR3 bases: TGTGCCAGCAGCTTTAGCGGGGAGAACAATGAGCAGTTCTTC.

The V call is TRBV19, the J call TRBJ1-5, with 9 bases lining up with TRBD1. This CDR3 spans 15 amino acids. V was clipped by 5 bases and J by 7 bases; unmatched bases: 9. CDR1 LNHDA and CDR2 SQIVND come from the germline V gene (reference sequence). The CDR3 region has the DNA TGTGCCAGTAGTCTCCTACAGGGGGCTGACCAGCCCCAGCATTTT. Translation gives CASSLLQGADQPQHF.

The chain combines TRBV7-9 with TRBJ2-5, with 8 bases fitting TRBD2. V lost 5 bases, J lost 3 bases, and 5 bases stayed unmatched. Germline V lookup: CDR1 SEHNR, CDR2 FQNEAQ (reference sequence). The CDR3 covers 14 residues. This chain's CDR3 is CASSPGRDEETQYF. The CDR3 nucleotides read TGTGCCAGCAGCCCCGGGAGGGACGAAGAGACCCAGTACTTC.

This clonotype has a single count. This chain uses TRBV5-4 with TRBJ2-1; a weak D match, TRBD2 (5 bases). The CDR3 runs to 13 residues. With 2 bases removed from V and 5 bases from J, the gap between germline ends came to 8 bases. Germline V CDR1 and CDR2: SGHNT, YYREEE (reference sequence). The CDR3 is CASSFAGNNEQFF. DNA of the CDR3: TGTGCCAGCAGCTTTGCCGGGAACAATGAGCAGTTCTTC.

The V gene is TRBV20-1, the J gene TRBJ2-5; D possibly corresponds to TRBD2 (7 bases). Germline assignment: CDR1 DFQATT and CDR2 SNEGSKA (reference sequence). Trimming left V 5 bases short and J 5 bases short, with 15 bases between. This CDR3 is built from 13 residues. DNA of the CDR3: TGCAGTGCTGGGGAGGGGACACATGAGACCCAGTACTTC. Translating it yields CSAGEGTHETQYF.

This clonotype came up a few times. The CDR3 DNA reads TGTGCCACCAGTGACTTGACAGGGGGCAATGGCTACACCTTC. This codes for CATSDLTGGNGYTF. The rearrangement uses TRBV24-1 and TRBJ1-2; 10 nucleotides line up with TRBD1. With 4 bases clipped from V and 6 bases from J, the junction kept 4 bases outside the gene matches. Per the germline V gene, CDR1 is KGHDR and CDR2 is SFDVKD. The length of the CDR3 is 14 residues.

A few counts support this clonotype. The chain combines TRBV6-1 with TRBJ1-3; D gene ambiguous. V shed 4 bases and J shed 0 bases, with 7 bases lying between them. Germline loops: CDR1 MNHNS, CDR2 SASEGT. This CDR3 contains 14 residues. CDR3 amino acids: CASSGLTSGNTIYF. The CDR3 nucleotides are TGTGCCAGCAGTGGCCTGACCTCTGGAAACACCATATATTTT.

This rearrangement joins TRBV20-1 to TRBJ1-3; D unresolved. Per the germline V gene, CDR1 is DFQATT and CDR2 is SNEGSKA (reference sequence). This CDR3 comprises 15 residues. Trimming stripped 0 bases from V and 0 bases from J, with 9 bases between. CDR3 nucleotide sequence: TGCAGTGCTAGAGAACCCAGAAGCTCTGGAAACACCATATATTTT. This encodes CSAREPRSSGNTIYF.

This clonotype has a handful of counts. The rearrangement joins TRBV6-5 to TRBJ1-2, with TRBD1 identical over 10 bases. The CDR3 sequence is 15 residues long. CDR1 and CDR2 from the germline V gene are MNHEY and SVGAGI. V lost 4 bases to trimming and J lost 6 bases; unmatched junction nucleotides: 8. In nucleotides, the CDR3 is TGTGCCAGCAGTTTCGGGACAGGGGAAAGAGATGGCTACACCTTC. It yields the protein CASSFGTGERDGYTF.

The chain links TRBV6-5 to TRBJ2-5; 7 bases agree with TRBD2. Germline V gene sequence: CDR1 MNHEY, CDR2 SVGAGI. The V segment lost 0 bases and the J segment 4 bases; nucleotides outside the gene matches: 2. CDR3 length equals 14 residues. The CDR3 DNA is TGTGCCAGCAGTTACTCGGGGGGGGGAGAGACCCAGTACTTC. Translating it yields CASSYSGGGETQYF.

This clonotype was seen more than once but under ten times. The chain joins TRBV7-2 to TRBJ1-3; D gene uncertain. This CDR3 contains 12 residues. The V and J ends lost 4 bases and 5 bases respectively, with 6 bases between them. Germline-derived CDR1 and CDR2 are SGHTA and FQGNSA. CDR3 sequence (DNA): TGTGCCAGCAGCTCTGAGCGAAACACCATATATTTT. Its protein product is CASSSERNTIYF.

V and J are TRBV28 and TRBJ1-5; D ambiguous. The CDR3 runs 12 residues. V shed 6 bases and J shed 7 bases, with 10 bases lying between them. Germline CDR1 reads MDHEN; CDR2 reads SYDVKM. In DNA, the CDR3 is TGTGCCAGCAGACGCCCGGGCCAGCCCCAGCATTTT. It is translated as CASRRPGQPQHF.

This clonotype was detected only a few times. The V and J genes are TRBV7-8 and TRBJ2-7; 9 bases are shared with TRBD2. Germline V gives CDR1 SGHVS, CDR2 FQNEAQ. V lost 5 bases, J lost 6 bases, and 14 bases stayed unmatched. This CDR3 spans 16 amino acids. CDR3 amino acids: CASSPLGSGGGGEQYF. In DNA, the CDR3 is TGTGCCAGCAGCCCGCTTGGTAGCGGGGGTGGCGGCGAGCAGTACTTC.

The rearrangement joins TRBV20-1 to TRBJ2-7, with 11 bases aligning to TRBD1. V shed 2 bases and J 7 bases; nucleotides not matched to a gene: 10. The CDR3 spans 15 residues. Looked up from germline, CDR1 is DFQATT and CDR2 is SNEGSKA (reference sequence). CDR3 nucleotide sequence: TGCAGTGCTAGAAAGGACAGGGGGCAGTCGGGAGAGCAGTACTTC. This sequence encodes CSARKDRGQSGEQYF.

The chain is built from TRBV29-1 and TRBJ2-3; TRBD2 matches 9 bases. This CDR3 spans 15 amino acids. The V gene's germline CDR1 is SQVTM and CDR2 ANQGSEA. J gave up 4 bases and V 4 bases, and 9 bases lay outside the gene matches. In DNA form, the CDR3 reads TGCAGCGTTGTGTTTGTGGGACTAGCATCAGATACGCAGTATTTT. This translates into CSVVFVGLASDTQYF.

The gene calls are TRBV7-3 and TRBJ2-3; D is uncertain. The germline V and J ends were trimmed by 5 bases and 0 bases, with 9 bases remaining between them. Germline V gene sequence: CDR1 SGHTA, CDR2 FQGTGA. This CDR3 is built from 14 residues. As DNA, the CDR3 is TGTGCCAGCAGCCACGGACCGAGCACAGATACGCAGTATTTT. This sequence encodes CASSHGPSTDTQYF.

The chain couples TRBV2 to TRBJ1-5; 9 bases align to TRBD1. This CDR3 contains 14 residues. Germline CDR1 is SNHLY and CDR2 is FYNNEI. V lost 5 bases, J lost 7 bases, and 6 bases stayed unmatched. CDR3 sequence (DNA): TGTGCCAGCAGTCCAAACAGGGGGCAACAGCCCCAGCATTTT. Its translation: CASSPNRGQQPQHF.

The chain has TRBV6-1 and TRBJ1-3, with TRBD1 identical over 7 bases. This CDR3 comprises 13 residues. Germline V gene lookup returns CDR1 MNHNS and CDR2 SASEGT. V shed 5 bases and J 10 bases; nucleotides not matched to a gene: 8. The CDR3 protein is CASSRQGVGTIYF. The DNA of the CDR3 is TGTGCCAGCAGTCGGCAGGGGGTCGGGACCATATATTTT.

The V call is TRBV5-4, the J call TRBJ2-1; TRBD2 agrees at 12 bases. The V and J ends lost 2 bases and 4 bases, in that order; junction bases with no gene match: 4. Per the germline V gene, CDR1 is SGHNT and CDR2 is YYREEE (reference sequence). The CDR3 consists of 16 residues. DNA of the CDR3: TGTGCCAGCAGCTTACGGACTAGCGGGATTTACAATGAGCAGTTCTTC. Amino acid sequence: CASSLRTSGIYNEQFF.

The chain uses TRBV7-9 and TRBJ1-5; weak D call: TRBD1 (5 bases). CDR1 is SEHNR, CDR2 FQNEAQ, per germline (reference sequence). With 5 bases removed from V and 2 bases from J, the gap between germline ends came to 10 bases. The CDR3 runs to 14 residues. CDR3 loop: CASSAGGGNQPQHF. CDR3 coding DNA: TGTGCCAGCAGCGCTGGAGGGGGCAATCAGCCCCAGCATTTT.

The rearrangement links TRBV2 to TRBJ2-4; perhaps TRBD1 as D (5 bases). Deletions cut 7 bases from V and 5 bases from J, with 6 bases between. The CDR3 spans 11 residues. CDR1 is SNHLY, CDR2 FYNNEI, per germline. DNA for the CDR3: TGTGCCAGCAAGACAGAAAACATTCAGTACTTC. Translated: CASKTENIQYF.

The chain joins TRBV30 to TRBJ1-1, with TRBD1 matching 12 bases. CDR1 GTSNPN and CDR2 SVGIG come from the germline V gene (reference sequence). This CDR3 has 17 amino acids. Losses at the gene ends were 1 base for V and 4 bases for J; bases not matched to a gene: 10. CDR3 protein: CAWSDIPGQGAVTEAFF. Here the CDR3 DNA reads TGTGCCTGGAGTGACATCCCGGGACAGGGGGCGGTCACTGAAGCTTTCTTT.

V is TRBV20-1 and J is TRBJ2-5, with 11 bases lining up with TRBD1. The V gene's germline CDR1 is DFQATT and CDR2 SNEGSKA (reference sequence). The J segment lost 2 bases and the V segment lost 4 bases, leaving 12 bases of the junction unmatched. The CDR3 runs 17 residues. The CDR3 sequence is CSAKRTGGGPRQETQYF. The DNA for the CDR3 is TGCAGTGCTAAAAGGACAGGGGGCGGTCCCCGTCAAGAGACCCAGTACTTC.

The rearrangement links TRBV2 to TRBJ2-3; perhaps TRBD2 as D (6 bases). The CDR3 length is 15 residues. CDR1 SNHLY and CDR2 FYNNEI come from the germline V gene. Trimming removed 1 base at V and 0 bases at J, with 8 bases between. The CDR3 coding sequence is TGTGCCAGCAGTGAAGGGCGGGGAAGCACAGATACGCAGTATTTT. The encoded protein is CASSEGRGSTDTQYF.